This T cell receptor (beta chain) emerged from a study of T cell repertoires in cytomegalovirus infection. Study-wide context: Matching HLA type and CMV infection were both indicated by public TCR beta signatures.

This clonotype has just a few counts. Its antigen is still unknown. Using its own MiXCR run on the reads, TCRdb lists one record per CDR3 protein. Of around 290,000 distinct CDR3 sequences detected, roughly 25% appear once; the ten largest clones hold approximately 15%. General study points: There were HLA-C-restricted CMV-specific TCR beta clonotypes dominating the ex vivo response. Cumulated frequencies of public TCR beta families served to identify carriers of CMV plus the relevant HLA.

The sequenced sample consisted of PBMCs. This receptor was taken from a human donor in good health (CMV status not recorded). Some clones in this sample may be carry-over from other donors' samples.

The CDR3: CASRPSGSGQFF. The DNA for the CDR3 is TGTGCCAGCAGACCTAGCGGGAGTGGACAGTTCTTC. The V call is TRBV6-2 or TRBV6-3, the J call TRBJ2-1; the match to TRBD2 covers 10 bases. This CDR3 region has 12 residues. The V gene end was trimmed by 6 bases and the J gene end by 13 bases; junction bases not matched to a gene: 6. The germline gives CDR1 MNHEY, CDR2 SVGEGT.